What follows is one T cell receptor (beta chain) and its context. Its cognate antigen is unknown. These data originate in a study of radiation and T cells in renal cell carcinoma. Stated time point: blood 2 weeks post-SBRT. Treatment in this sample: 15 Gy SBRT to primary tumor, nephrectomy 4 weeks later. The patient's renal cell carcinoma had clear cell pathology. Points from the study as a whole: Baseline intratumoral clonotype presence is unknown without pretreatment biopsies. From baseline, blood top tumor clonotypes peaked at 2 weeks post-radiation.

This table comes from immunoSEQ multiplex PCR, and its TCRdb copy is limited to in-frame clones, with some not included. This sample carries just over 150,000 clones, roughly 89% of them seen once, and the ten largest clones take 13%. The CDR3 extends over 15 amino acids. Germline V lookup: CDR1 MDHEN, CDR2 SYDVKM. After removal of 4 bases from V and 7 bases from J, the junction contained 11 bases not matched to a gene. The clonotype was recovered from a woman in her forties or fifties with renal cell carcinoma. This chain joins TRBV28 and TRBJ1-2, with 8 positions matching TRBD1. The sequencing here drew on blood, taken from a patient whose treatment included radiotherapy and nephrectomy. The DNA for the CDR3 is TGTGCCAGCAGTTCCCCCTCAGGACAGGGACGTGGCTACACCTTC. Protein sequence: CASSSPSGQGRGYTF.